This T cell receptor beta chain was identified during a study of hypomethylating agent response in myelodysplastic syndrome. Across the study: The myelodysplastic syndrome patients comprised about ten men and a couple of women. Responders were about six patients with complete response or hematologic improvement; a few were non-responders. Study-level results: Novel MDS antigen recognition by shared GLIPH2 clusters is possible but unvalidated.

This clone was seen a handful of times. The antigen is not known. Libraries were prepared by immunoSEQ multiplex PCR; TCRdb keeps only in-frame clonotypes and omits some of them. The table shows approximately 6,100 clones, with 70% to 90% occurring only once. CDR3 length: 15 residues. Trimming removed 4 bases from V and 4 bases from J; junction bases left unmatched: 9. Germline V gives CDR1 SGHRS, CDR2 YFSETQ. The V and J genes are TRBV5-1 and TRBJ2-7; 9 positions agree with TRBD1. This receptor was taken from a human donor with myelodysplastic syndrome. Sequencing was performed on bone marrow, taken before or after starting hypomethylating agent treatment for myelodysplastic syndrome (not recorded which). CDR3 DNA: TGCGCCAGCAGCCCTAAACCGGGACAGGGATACGAGCAGTACTTC. This gives the protein CASSPKPGQGYEQYF. The full variable domain, in which reference TRBV5-1 and TRBJ2-7 provide the parts outside the CDR3, is KAGVTQTPRYLIKTRGQQVTLSCSPISGHRSVSWYQQTPGQGLQFLFEYFSETQRNKGNFPGRFSGRQFSNSRSEMNVSTLELGDSALYLCASSPKPGQGYEQYFGPGTRLTVT.